This T cell receptor (beta chain) comes out of a study of T cell changes during pregnancy in multiple sclerosis. Sequenced by immunoSEQ multiplex PCR; TCRdb stores in-frame clones only, minus some. The sample has fewer than 100,000 clones; 85% to 95% are singletons. Deletions cut 0 bases from V and 2 bases from J, with 10 bases between. The CDR3 is 15 residues long. Germline V gives CDR1 LNHNV, CDR2 YYDKDF (reference sequence). The chain is built from TRBV15 and TRBJ2-5; D might be TRBD1 (6 bases). This receptor was identified in a female donor in good health, enrolled as a control in a pregnancy study. Sample: peripheral blood, taken after pregnancy. CDR3 bases: TGTGCCACCAGCAGAGATCAAGGGACACAAGAGACCCAGTACTTC. As protein: CATSRDQGTQETQYF.